These T cell receptor beta chains were read from a single sample in a study of T-cell reconstitution after alpha-beta-depleted transplantation in children. TCRdb reprocessed the PCR reads via MiXCR and lists one record per CDR3 protein. Of about 260,000 distinct CDR3 sequences listed, 7.5% to 9.5% are singletons. The input for sequencing was PBMCs, mostly from graft donor cells, taken 180 days after TCRalphabeta/CD19-depleted stem cell transplant. The receptors shown here come from a male patient younger than 18 who had a stem cell transplant for acute lymphoblastic leukemia, so the T cells may come from the graft donor. CDR3s include the opening cysteine and the closing phenylalanine or tryptophan. A D gene is named only where the DNA matches it firmly. The size field is filled for only some rows; it gives once, few, many or a size class.

V gene: TRBV5-4
J gene: TRBJ2-3
D gene: -
clone size: many
CDR3 length: 17
CDR3 protein: CASSFGFMDSTKDTQYF
CDR3 DNA: TGTGCCAGCAGCTTTGGGTTTATGGACTCGACCAAAGATACGCAGTATTTT

V gene: TRBV20-1
J gene: TRBJ2-2
D gene: TRBD2
clone size: -
CDR3 length: 17
CDR3 protein: CSAREGLAGDHTGELFF
CDR3 DNA: TGCAGTGCTAGAGAGGGACTAGCGGGGGACCACACCGGGGAGCTGTTTTTT

V gene: TRBV5-1
J gene: TRBJ2-5
D gene: -
clone size: many
CDR3 length: 14
CDR3 protein: CASSFSGLQETQYF
CDR3 DNA: TGCGCCAGCAGCTTTAGTGGACTCCAAGAGACCCAGTACTTC

V gene: TRBV4-3
J gene: TRBJ1-6
D gene: -
clone size: many
CDR3 length: 17
CDR3 protein: CASSQDMGLGYNSPLHF
CDR3 DNA: TGCGCCAGCAGCCAAGATATGGGCCTAGGGTATAATTCACCCCTCCACTTT

V gene: TRBV19
J gene: TRBJ2-5
D gene: -
clone size: many
CDR3 length: 15
CDR3 protein: CASSISPVPQETQYF
CDR3 DNA: TGTGCCAGTAGTATTTCCCCGGTACCCCAAGAGACCCAGTACTTC

V gene: TRBV29-1
J gene: TRBJ2-7
D gene: -
clone size: many
CDR3 length: 14
CDR3 protein: CSVEGLGGSYEQYF
CDR3 DNA: TGCAGCGTTGAAGGCCTCGGGGGTTCCTACGAGCAGTACTTC

V gene: TRBV4-3
J gene: TRBJ2-1
D gene: -
clone size: many
CDR3 length: 17
CDR3 protein: CASSQNRDRISYNEQFF
CDR3 DNA: TGCGCCAGCAGCCAGAACCGGGACCGAATATCCTACAATGAGCAGTTCTTC

V gene: TRBV28
J gene: TRBJ2-1
D gene: TRBD1
clone size: many
CDR3 length: 13
CDR3 protein: CASVFLPGQGPFF
CDR3 DNA: TGTGCCAGCGTCTTCCTTCCGGGACAGGGGCCGTTCTTC

V gene: TRBV5-1
J gene: TRBJ2-5
D gene: TRBD2
clone size: many
CDR3 length: 15
CDR3 protein: CASSMGTSGGETQYF
CDR3 DNA: TGCGCCAGCAGCATGGGGACTAGCGGGGGAGAGACCCAGTACTTC

V gene: TRBV5-1
J gene: TRBJ1-1
D gene: -
clone size: many
CDR3 length: 13
CDR3 protein: CASSTQTNTEAFF
CDR3 DNA: TGCGCCAGCAGCACACAGACGAACACTGAAGCTTTCTTT

V gene: TRBV6-5
J gene: TRBJ2-7
D gene: -
clone size: many
CDR3 length: 19
CDR3 protein: CASSSPGTRKDYTSYEQYF
CDR3 DNA: TGTGCCAGCAGTTCCCCGGGGACAAGGAAGGACTACACATCCTACGAGCAGTACTTC

V gene: TRBV28
J gene: TRBJ1-5
D gene: -
clone size: many
CDR3 length: 17
CDR3 protein: CASSLGGRRGGNQPQHF
CDR3 DNA: TGTGCCAGCAGTTTAGGAGGCCGGCGGGGCGGGAATCAGCCCCAGCATTTT